These T cell receptor beta chains were read from a single sample in a study of blood T cell repertoires in COVID-19. Produced via immunoSEQ multiplex PCR; TCRdb's table is partial and in-frame only. The repertoire holds about 220,000 clones, with roughly 80% as singletons. Material: peripheral blood. These TCRs come from a woman aged 40 to 49 with active or convalescent COVID-19. Each CDR3 is given with its conserved first and last residue. A D gene is named only where the DNA matches it firmly. Size values are once, few and many counts, or a class for expanded clones, and some rows have none.

D	V	J	size	CDR3	DNA
.	TRBV30	TRBJ1-3	.	CAWSVSWGDTIYF	TGTGCCTGGAGTGTATCCTGGGGGGACACCATATATTTT
.	TRBV6-1	TRBJ1-5	.	CASSELGAQDQPQHF	TGTGCCAGCAGTGAACTAGGGGCACAAGATCAGCCCCAGCATTTT
.	TRBV19	TRBJ1-1	.	CASSRQEWNTEAFF	TGTGCCAGTAGTAGACAGGAGTGGAACACTGAAGCTTTCTTT
TRBD2	TRBV20-1	TRBJ2-7	.	CSASPLAGVTYEQYF	TGCAGTGCTAGTCCTCTAGCGGGGGTAACCTACGAGCAGTACTTC
TRBD2	TRBV5-1	TRBJ2-5	few	CASSLGVAGGSETQYF	TGCGCCAGCAGCTTGGGGGTAGCGGGGGGCTCTGAGACCCAGTACTTC
.	TRBV4-1	TRBJ1-1	once	CASSQRGGGRGYTEAFF	TGCGCCAGCAGCCAAAGGGGAGGGGGACGGGGGTACACTGAAGCTTTCTTT
.	TRBV6-2/TRBV6-3	TRBJ2-5	.	CASSLGGVGETQYF	TGTGCCAGCAGCTTAGGCGGTGTTGGGGAGACCCAGTACTTC
TRBD1	TRBV18	TRBJ1-5	once	CASSMQGAGNQPQHF	TGTGCCAGCTCCATGCAGGGGGCTGGCAATCAGCCCCAGCATTTT
TRBD1	TRBV5-4	TRBJ1-1	once	CASSYRTGGAEAFF	TGTGCCAGCAGCTACCGGACAGGGGGTGCTGAAGCTTTCTTT
.	TRBV5-5	TRBJ1-1	.	CASSSWSRDMNTEAFF	TGTGCCAGCAGCTCTTGGAGTAGGGACATGAACACTGAAGCTTTCTTT
TRBD1	TRBV19	TRBJ1-5	.	CASEKRRDRVWNQPQHF	TGTGCCAGTGAAAAGCGCAGGGACAGGGTGTGGAATCAGCCCCAGCATTTT
TRBD1	TRBV30	TRBJ1-1	.	CAWSQTGTEAFF	TGTGCCTGGAGTCAGACAGGGACTGAAGCTTTCTTT
.	TRBV7-3	TRBJ1-6	.	CASSLMGGDSPLHF	TGTGCCAGCAGCTTAATGGGGGGGGATTCACCCCTCCACTTT
.	TRBV6-5	TRBJ1-2	once	CASVGTRGRGYTF	TGTGCCAGCGTTGGGACGCGGGGCCGTGGCTACACCTTC
TRBD2	TRBV11-2	TRBJ2-1	.	CASSSNRLARHEQFF	TGTGCCAGCAGCTCTAACCGACTAGCACGACATGAGCAGTTCTTC
.	TRBV27	TRBJ1-5	.	CASKKRPDQPQHF	TGTGCCAGCAAAAAGCGTCCAGATCAGCCCCAGCATTTT
TRBD2	TRBV7-3	TRBJ2-2	.	CASSPPGTSGSTGELFF	TGTGCCAGCAGCCCTCCCGGGACTAGCGGCAGCACCGGGGAGCTGTTTTTT
.	TRBV27	TRBJ1-4	once	CASSSVQNREKLFF	TGTGCCAGCAGCTCCGTCCAAAACCGGGAAAAACTGTTTTTT
TRBD2	TRBV6-1	TRBJ2-3	.	CASSEAGTSGRNF	TGTGCCAGCAGTGAAGCGGGGACTAGCGGGAGGAATTTT
.	TRBV3-1/TRBV3-2	TRBJ2-7	.	CASSPGRGDYEQYF	TGTGCCAGCAGTCCTGGCAGGGGGGACTACGAGCAGTACTTC
TRBD1	TRBV5-4	TRBJ1-4	once	CASRLATGVDEKLFF	TGTGCCAGCCGTCTTGCAACAGGGGTAGATGAAAAACTGTTTTTT
.	TRBV10-3	TRBJ2-7	.	CAISESYGRIPYEQYF	TGTGCCATCAGTGAGTCGTATGGGAGGATTCCCTACGAGCAGTACTTC
.	TRBV2	TRBJ1-1	.	CASSEYSTEAFF	TGTGCCAGCAGTGAATACTCCACTGAAGCTTTCTTT
.	TRBV3-1/TRBV3-2	TRBJ1-4	.	CASSPETTATNEKLFF	TGTGCCAGCAGCCCGGAGACGACAGCAACTAATGAAAAACTGTTTTTT
.	TRBV29-1	TRBJ1-2	.	CSVEAGDYGYTF	TGCAGCGTTGAAGCAGGGGACTATGGCTACACCTTC
.	TRBV7-8	TRBJ2-6	.	CASSLGGAGANVLTF	TGTGCCAGCAGCTTAGGGGGGGCTGGGGCCAACGTCCTGACTTTC
.	TRBV7-8	TRBJ2-1	.	CASSLGWAGPPLDEQFF	TGTGCCAGCAGCTTAGGGTGGGCGGGCCCCCCGCTGGATGAGCAGTTCTTC